The present T cell receptor beta chain was sequenced within a study of T cell repertoires in cytomegalovirus infection. J was trimmed by 5 bases and V by 5 bases; bases with no gene match: 5. The CDR3 spans 13 residues. Germline lookup yields CDR1 SEHNR and CDR2 FQNEAQ (reference sequence). The table lists this clonotype with a few counts. From the reads, TCRdb called clonotypes with MiXCR, one entry per CDR3 protein. Of 200,000 to 250,000 distinct CDR3 sequences listed, approximately 24% are singletons. The sequenced sample was CD8+ T cells from PBMCs. The sequence was obtained from a human donor in good health (CMV status not recorded). Some clones in this sample may be carry-over from other donors' samples. V and J are TRBV7-9 and TRBJ2-5; 7 nucleotides match TRBD1. CDR3 DNA: TGTGCCAGCAGCGTGACAGGGCCGGAGACCCAGTACTTC. Its protein is CASSVTGPETQYF. The complete variable domain, with remaining parts taken from reference TRBV7-9 and TRBJ2-5, reads DTGVSQNPRHKITKRGQNVTFRCDPISEHNRLYWYRQTLGQGPEFLTYFQNEAQLEKSRLLSDRFSAERPKGSFSTLEIQRTEQGDSAMYLCASSVTGPETQYFGPGTRLLVL.